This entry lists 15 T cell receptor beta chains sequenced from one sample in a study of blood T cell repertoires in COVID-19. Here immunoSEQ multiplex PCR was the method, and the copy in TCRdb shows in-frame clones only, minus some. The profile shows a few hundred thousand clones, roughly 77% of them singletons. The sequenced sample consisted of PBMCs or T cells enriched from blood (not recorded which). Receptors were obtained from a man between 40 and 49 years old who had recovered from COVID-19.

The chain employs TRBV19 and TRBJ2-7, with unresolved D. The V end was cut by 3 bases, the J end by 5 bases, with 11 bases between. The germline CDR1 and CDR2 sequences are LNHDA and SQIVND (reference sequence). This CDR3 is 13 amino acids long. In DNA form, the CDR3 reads TGTGCCAGTAGTATGACCAATGCGGACGAGCAGTACTTC. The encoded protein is CASSMTNADEQYF.

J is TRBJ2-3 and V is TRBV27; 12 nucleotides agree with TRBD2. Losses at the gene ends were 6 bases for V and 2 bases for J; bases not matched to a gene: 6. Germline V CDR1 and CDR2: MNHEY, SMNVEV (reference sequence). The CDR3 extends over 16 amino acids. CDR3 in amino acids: CASSFLAGGDTDTQYF. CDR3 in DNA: TGTGCCAGCAGCTTCCTAGCGGGGGGGGACACAGATACGCAGTATTTT.

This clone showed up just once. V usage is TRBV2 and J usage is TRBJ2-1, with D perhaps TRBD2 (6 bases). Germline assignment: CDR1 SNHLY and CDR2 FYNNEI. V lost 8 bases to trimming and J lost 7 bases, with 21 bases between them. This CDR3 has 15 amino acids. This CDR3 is CASVLEGSDGNEQFF. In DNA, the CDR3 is TGTGCCAGCGTGTTGGAGGGGTCGGACGGGAATGAGCAGTTCTTC.

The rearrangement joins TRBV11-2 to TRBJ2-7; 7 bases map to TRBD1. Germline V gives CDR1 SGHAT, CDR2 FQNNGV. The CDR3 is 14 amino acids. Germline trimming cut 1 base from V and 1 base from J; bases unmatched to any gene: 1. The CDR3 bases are TGTGCCAGCAGCTTAGGCAGGGGGTCCTACGAGCAGTACTTC. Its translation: CASSLGRGSYEQYF.

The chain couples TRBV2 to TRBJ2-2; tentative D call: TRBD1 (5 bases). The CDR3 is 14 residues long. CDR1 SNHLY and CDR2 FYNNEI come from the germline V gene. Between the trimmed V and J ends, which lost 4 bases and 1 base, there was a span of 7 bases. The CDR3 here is CASSGQMNTGELFF. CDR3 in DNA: TGTGCCAGCAGTGGACAGATGAACACCGGGGAGCTGTTTTTT.

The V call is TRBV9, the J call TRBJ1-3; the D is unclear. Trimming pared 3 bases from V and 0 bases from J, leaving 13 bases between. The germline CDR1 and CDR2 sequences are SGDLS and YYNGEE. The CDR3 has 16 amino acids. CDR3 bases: TGTGCCAGCAGCGAAGCACTAGCCTACTCTGGAAACACCATATATTTT. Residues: CASSEALAYSGNTIYF.

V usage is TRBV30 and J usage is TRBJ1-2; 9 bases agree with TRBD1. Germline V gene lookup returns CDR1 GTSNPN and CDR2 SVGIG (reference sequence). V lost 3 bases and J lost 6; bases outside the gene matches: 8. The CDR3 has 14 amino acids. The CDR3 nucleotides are TGTGCCTGGAGGGGGACAGGGAAGGGGCATGGCTACACCTTC. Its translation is CAWRGTGKGHGYTF.

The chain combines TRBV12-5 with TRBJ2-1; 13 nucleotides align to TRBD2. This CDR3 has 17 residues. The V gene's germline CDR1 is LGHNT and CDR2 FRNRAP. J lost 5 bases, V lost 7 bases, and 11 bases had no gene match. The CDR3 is CASARGTSGNPNNEQFF. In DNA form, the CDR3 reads TGTGCTAGTGCCCGAGGGACTAGCGGGAATCCTAACAATGAGCAGTTCTTC.

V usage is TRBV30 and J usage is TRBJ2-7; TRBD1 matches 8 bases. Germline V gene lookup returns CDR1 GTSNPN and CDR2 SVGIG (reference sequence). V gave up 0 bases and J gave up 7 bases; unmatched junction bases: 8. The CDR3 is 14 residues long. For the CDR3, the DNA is TGTGCCTGGAGTGTAAGGCAGGGGGCTTGGGAGCAGTACTTC. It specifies CAWSVRQGAWEQYF.

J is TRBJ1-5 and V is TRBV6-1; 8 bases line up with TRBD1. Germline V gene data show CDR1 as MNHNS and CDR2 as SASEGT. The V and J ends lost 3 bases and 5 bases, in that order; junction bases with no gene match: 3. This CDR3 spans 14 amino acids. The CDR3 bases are TGTGCCAGCAGTGAGCAGGGGGCATATCAGCCCCAGCATTTT. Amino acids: CASSEQGAYQPQHF.

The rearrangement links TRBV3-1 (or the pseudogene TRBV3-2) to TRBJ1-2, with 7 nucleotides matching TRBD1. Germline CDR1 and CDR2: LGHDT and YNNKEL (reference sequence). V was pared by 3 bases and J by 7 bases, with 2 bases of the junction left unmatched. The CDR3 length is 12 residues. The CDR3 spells CASSQGQSGYTF. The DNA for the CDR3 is TGTGCCAGCAGCCAGGGACAGAGTGGCTACACCTTC.

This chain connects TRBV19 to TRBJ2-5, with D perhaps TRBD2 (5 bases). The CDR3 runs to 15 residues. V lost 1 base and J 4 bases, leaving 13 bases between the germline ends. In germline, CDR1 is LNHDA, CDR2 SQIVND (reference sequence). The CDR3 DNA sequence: TGTGCCAGTAGTATAGGAGGGATCGAGCGAGAGACCCAGTACTTC. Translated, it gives CASSIGGIERETQYF.

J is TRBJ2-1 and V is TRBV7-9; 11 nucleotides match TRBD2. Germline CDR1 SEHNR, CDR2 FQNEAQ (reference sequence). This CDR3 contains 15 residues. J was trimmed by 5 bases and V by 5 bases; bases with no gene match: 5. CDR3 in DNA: TGTGCCAGCAGCCCCGGGACTAGCGGCAACAATGAGCAGTTCTTC. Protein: CASSPGTSGNNEQFF.

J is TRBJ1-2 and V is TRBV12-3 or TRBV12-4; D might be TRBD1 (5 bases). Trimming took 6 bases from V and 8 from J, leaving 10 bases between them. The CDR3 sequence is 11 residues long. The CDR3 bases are TGTGCCAGCAGCACCAGGGTGGGCTACACCTTC. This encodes CASSTRVGYTF.

The CDR3 sequence is CATSGVNSNQPQHF. The CDR3 DNA reads TGTGCCACCAGTGGAGTCAATAGCAATCAGCCCCAGCATTTT. This chain links TRBV24-1 with TRBJ1-5; D is uncertain. Between the trimmed V and J ends, which lost 5 bases and 0 bases, there was a span of 7 bases. The CDR3 has 14 amino acids. Germline assignment: CDR1 KGHDR and CDR2 SFDVKD.